The rows below give T cell receptor beta chains drawn from one sample of a study of persistence of HIV-infected CD4 T cells. No antigen has been identified for these receptors. Clones were sequenced by immunoSEQ multiplex PCR, and TCRdb holds only the in-frame ones, with some missing. This repertoire shows approximately 45,000 clones, about nine tenths found once; its top ten account for 3% to 3.5%. This specimen consisted of CD4+ T cells sorted from PBMCs after roughly 19-hour stimulation, obtained from a patient who received antiretroviral therapy. The receptor set was obtained from an adult woman with HIV who was CMV-seropositive. CDR3s include the opening cysteine and the closing phenylalanine or tryptophan. A D gene is named only where the DNA matches it firmly. Some rows mark clone size as missing; the rest say once, few, many or name a class of expanded clone.

d_gene: TRBD2
j_gene: TRBJ2-5
abundance: -
v_gene: TRBV10-3
CDR3aa: CAISGAGVIETQYF
CDR3nt: TGTGCCATCAGTGGGGCGGGAGTAATCGAGACCCAGTACTTC

d_gene: -
j_gene: TRBJ1-1
abundance: -
v_gene: TRBV12-3/TRBV12-4
CDR3aa: CASTRGPTEAFF
CDR3nt: TGTGCCAGCACACGGGGGCCCACTGAAGCTTTCTTT

d_gene: -
j_gene: TRBJ2-1
abundance: -
v_gene: TRBV6-5
CDR3aa: CASSYSVSPRNEQFF
CDR3nt: TGTGCCAGCAGTTACTCTGTAAGCCCCCGCAATGAGCAGTTCTTC

d_gene: -
j_gene: TRBJ2-3
abundance: -
v_gene: TRBV7-2
CDR3aa: CASSLALGGARDTQYF
CDR3nt: TGTGCCAGCAGCTTAGCGTTGGGGGGGGCGAGAGATACGCAGTATTTT

d_gene: TRBD1
j_gene: TRBJ1-5
abundance: -
v_gene: TRBV2
CDR3aa: CASSWGGQGGQPQHF
CDR3nt: TGTGCCAGCAGTTGGGGGGGACAGGGGGGTCAGCCCCAGCATTTT

d_gene: -
j_gene: TRBJ1-1
abundance: few
v_gene: TRBV27
CDR3aa: CASSPWTGGNAEAFF
CDR3nt: TGTGCCAGCAGTCCCTGGACGGGGGGGAATGCTGAAGCTTTCTTT

d_gene: -
j_gene: TRBJ1-5
abundance: -
v_gene: TRBV5-6
CDR3aa: CASSLGGRSYQPQHF
CDR3nt: TGTGCCAGCAGCTTGGGGGGACGGAGCTATCAGCCCCAGCATTTT

d_gene: TRBD1
j_gene: TRBJ1-1
abundance: -
v_gene: TRBV10-3
CDR3aa: CAISQRDSYTEAFF
CDR3nt: TGTGCCATCTCCCAACGGGACAGTTACACTGAAGCTTTCTTT

d_gene: -
j_gene: TRBJ2-7
abundance: -
v_gene: TRBV5-5
CDR3aa: CASSPRGDEQYF
CDR3nt: TGTGCCAGCAGCCCCCGGGGTGACGAGCAGTACTTC

d_gene: -
j_gene: TRBJ1-1
abundance: -
v_gene: TRBV6-5
CDR3aa: CASSYGLVLEGTEAFF
CDR3nt: TGTGCCAGCAGTTACGGATTAGTCCTGGAGGGCACTGAAGCTTTCTTT

d_gene: -
j_gene: TRBJ2-5
abundance: -
v_gene: TRBV12-3/TRBV12-4
CDR3aa: CASSPTGMETQYF
CDR3nt: TGTGCCAGCAGTCCAACAGGGATGGAGACCCAGTACTTC

d_gene: -
j_gene: TRBJ2-7
abundance: -
v_gene: TRBV12-5
CDR3aa: CASGLVLGVKSPYEQYF
CDR3nt: TGTGCTAGTGGTTTGGTATTGGGGGTTAAATCCCCCTACGAGCAGTACTTC

d_gene: -
j_gene: TRBJ1-1
abundance: -
v_gene: TRBV7-9
CDR3aa: CASSLRLNTEAFF
CDR3nt: TGTGCCAGCAGCTTACGGTTGAACACTGAAGCTTTCTTT

d_gene: -
j_gene: TRBJ1-2
abundance: few
v_gene: TRBV4-1
CDR3aa: CASSQDGGSSYYGYTF
CDR3nt: TGCGCCAGCAGCCAAGACGGGGGCAGTTCATACTATGGCTACACCTTC

d_gene: TRBD1
j_gene: TRBJ2-7
abundance: -
v_gene: TRBV4-1
CDR3aa: CASSQDGRDRAYEQYF
CDR3nt: TGCGCCAGCAGCCAAGATGGGCGGGACAGGGCGTACGAGCAGTACTTC

d_gene: -
j_gene: TRBJ1-6
abundance: once
v_gene: TRBV5-5
CDR3aa: CASSLTVRAYNSPLHF
CDR3nt: TGTGCCAGCAGCTTGACCGTACGCGCCTATAATTCACCCCTCCACTTT

d_gene: TRBD1
j_gene: TRBJ2-7
abundance: -
v_gene: TRBV9
CDR3aa: CASSVGQGLSYEQYF
CDR3nt: TGTGCCAGCAGCGTAGGACAGGGATTGTCCTACGAGCAGTACTTC

d_gene: -
j_gene: TRBJ2-7
abundance: -
v_gene: TRBV4-1
CDR3aa: CASSQGSGHYEQYF
CDR3nt: TGCGCCAGCAGCCAGGGGAGCGGACACTACGAGCAGTACTTC

d_gene: -
j_gene: TRBJ1-5
abundance: -
v_gene: TRBV2
CDR3aa: CASSGESNQPQHF
CDR3nt: TGTGCCAGTAGTGGGGAGAGCAATCAGCCCCAGCATTTT

d_gene: -
j_gene: TRBJ1-4
abundance: -
v_gene: TRBV5-1
CDR3aa: CASSFTNEKLFF
CDR3nt: TGCGCCAGCAGCTTCACTAATGAAAAACTGTTTTTT

d_gene: TRBD1
j_gene: TRBJ2-3
abundance: -
v_gene: TRBV6-6
CDR3aa: CASRDTGGTDTQYF
CDR3nt: TGTGCCAGCAGGGACACAGGGGGAACAGATACGCAGTATTTT

d_gene: -
j_gene: TRBJ2-1
abundance: -
v_gene: TRBV7-8
CDR3aa: CASGRGAGVANEQFF
CDR3nt: TGTGCCAGCGGCCGGGGGGCGGGAGTTGCCAATGAGCAGTTCTTC

d_gene: TRBD2
j_gene: TRBJ2-1
abundance: -
v_gene: TRBV7-9
CDR3aa: CASSFPPRLAAYNEQFF
CDR3nt: TGTGCCAGCAGTTTCCCACCCCGACTAGCGGCCTACAATGAGCAGTTCTTC

d_gene: -
j_gene: TRBJ1-2
abundance: -
v_gene: TRBV14
CDR3aa: CASSHSTGQEYYGYTF
CDR3nt: TGTGCCAGCAGTCATTCTACAGGGCAAGAATACTATGGCTACACCTTC

d_gene: TRBD2
j_gene: TRBJ2-7
abundance: -
v_gene: TRBV2
CDR3aa: CASSEEGLAGATYEQYF
CDR3nt: TGTGCCAGCAGTGAGGAGGGACTAGCGGGCGCAACCTACGAGCAGTACTTC

d_gene: -
j_gene: TRBJ2-1
abundance: -
v_gene: TRBV5-6
CDR3aa: CASRRLNEQFF
CDR3nt: TGTGCCAGCAGGCGGCTAAATGAGCAGTTCTTC

d_gene: TRBD1
j_gene: TRBJ1-5
abundance: -
v_gene: TRBV10-3
CDR3aa: CATSGTGGKNDQPQHF
CDR3nt: TGTGCCACCTCCGGGACAGGGGGCAAAAACGATCAGCCCCAGCATTTT

d_gene: -
j_gene: TRBJ1-2
abundance: -
v_gene: TRBV19
CDR3aa: CASWTLNYGYTF
CDR3nt: TGTGCCAGTTGGACGCTTAACTATGGCTACACCTTC

d_gene: TRBD1
j_gene: TRBJ1-5
abundance: -
v_gene: TRBV19
CDR3aa: CASSLLRGDSSNQPQHF
CDR3nt: TGTGCCAGTAGTCTTCTGAGGGGGGACAGTAGCAATCAGCCCCAGCATTTT

d_gene: -
j_gene: TRBJ2-7
abundance: -
v_gene: TRBV6-5
CDR3aa: CASRPRGDEQYF
CDR3nt: TGTGCCAGCAGGCCCAGAGGGGACGAGCAGTACTTC

d_gene: -
j_gene: TRBJ2-1
abundance: -
v_gene: TRBV5-4
CDR3aa: CASSPSGLNGAYNEQFF
CDR3nt: TGTGCCAGCAGTCCCTCGGGGCTAAACGGGGCCTACAATGAGCAGTTCTTC

d_gene: -
j_gene: TRBJ2-5
abundance: -
v_gene: TRBV18
CDR3aa: CASSQVRGGQETQYF
CDR3nt: TGTGCCAGCTCACAAGTCCGGGGTGGCCAAGAGACCCAGTACTTC

d_gene: -
j_gene: TRBJ1-6
abundance: -
v_gene: TRBV18
CDR3aa: CASSPGFDSPLHF
CDR3nt: TGTGCCAGCTCACCAGGGTTTGATTCACCCCTCCACTTT

d_gene: TRBD1
j_gene: TRBJ2-5
abundance: once
v_gene: TRBV18
CDR3aa: CASSPPRTGSGETQYF
CDR3nt: TGTGCCAGCTCACCACCCCGGACAGGTTCTGGAGAGACCCAGTACTTC

d_gene: -
j_gene: TRBJ1-5
abundance: -
v_gene: TRBV5-1
CDR3aa: CASTPLPDGGQPQHF
CDR3nt: TGCGCCAGCACGCCCCTCCCGGACGGGGGTCAGCCCCAGCATTTT

d_gene: -
j_gene: TRBJ1-3
abundance: -
v_gene: TRBV2
CDR3aa: CASSGGASGNTIYF
CDR3nt: TGTGCCAGCAGTGGGGGGGCCTCTGGAAACACCATATATTTT

d_gene: -
j_gene: TRBJ1-2
abundance: -
v_gene: TRBV10-3
CDR3aa: CATKGLTGYTF
CDR3nt: TGTGCCACCAAGGGGTTGACTGGCTACACCTTC

d_gene: -
j_gene: TRBJ1-1
abundance: -
v_gene: TRBV18
CDR3aa: CASSPGRSNTEAFF
CDR3nt: TGTGCCAGCTCACCAGGCAGGAGTAACACTGAAGCTTTCTTT

d_gene: -
j_gene: TRBJ2-5
abundance: -
v_gene: TRBV24-1
CDR3aa: CATSDFRRQETQYF
CDR3nt: TGTGCCACCAGTGATTTCCGTCGACAGGAGACCCAGTACTTC

d_gene: -
j_gene: TRBJ1-2
abundance: -
v_gene: TRBV7-9
CDR3aa: CASSWETNYGYTF
CDR3nt: TGTGCCAGCAGCTGGGAGACTAACTATGGCTACACCTTC

d_gene: TRBD1
j_gene: TRBJ2-7
abundance: -
v_gene: TRBV10-3
CDR3aa: CAISFDRGQSSYEQYF
CDR3nt: TGTGCCATCAGTTTCGACAGGGGGCAGAGCTCCTACGAGCAGTACTTC

d_gene: TRBD1
j_gene: TRBJ1-4
abundance: -
v_gene: TRBV3-1/TRBV3-2
CDR3aa: CASSRRDSEKLFF
CDR3nt: TGTGCCAGCAGCCGCCGGGACAGTGAAAAACTGTTTTTT

d_gene: -
j_gene: TRBJ1-4
abundance: -
v_gene: TRBV19
CDR3aa: CASSIDRPTTNEKLFF
CDR3nt: TGTGCCAGTAGTATAGATCGGCCTACAACTAATGAAAAACTGTTTTTT

d_gene: -
j_gene: TRBJ1-3
abundance: -
v_gene: TRBV5-4
CDR3aa: CASSLEWGTARDTIYF
CDR3nt: TGTGCCAGCAGCCTGGAATGGGGCACGGCTCGGGACACCATATATTTT

d_gene: -
j_gene: TRBJ2-1
abundance: once
v_gene: TRBV5-4
CDR3aa: CASSLKGTEQFF
CDR3nt: TGTGCCAGCAGCTTAAAAGGAACGGAGCAGTTCTTC

d_gene: TRBD1
j_gene: TRBJ1-5
abundance: -
v_gene: TRBV12-5
CDR3aa: CASGEGQGRNQPQHF
CDR3nt: TGTGCTAGTGGTGAGGGACAGGGGCGCAATCAGCCCCAGCATTTT

d_gene: TRBD2
j_gene: TRBJ2-3
abundance: -
v_gene: TRBV4-1
CDR3aa: CASSQDGGERGYTDTQYF
CDR3nt: TGCGCCAGCAGCCAAGATGGCGGGGAGCGGGGATACACAGATACGCAGTATTTT

d_gene: TRBD2
j_gene: TRBJ2-1
abundance: -
v_gene: TRBV12-3/TRBV12-4
CDR3aa: CASLGGGIYEQFF
CDR3nt: TGTGCCAGTTTGGGCGGGGGGATCTATGAGCAGTTCTTC

d_gene: -
j_gene: TRBJ2-3
abundance: -
v_gene: TRBV9
CDR3aa: CASSPDPPGVTDTQYF
CDR3nt: TGTGCCAGCAGCCCAGACCCGCCAGGGGTCACAGATACGCAGTATTTT

d_gene: TRBD1
j_gene: TRBJ2-7
abundance: -
v_gene: TRBV2
CDR3aa: CASSGQGVYEQYF
CDR3nt: TGTGCCAGCAGTGGGCAGGGGGTCTACGAGCAGTACTTC

d_gene: TRBD1
j_gene: TRBJ1-3
abundance: -
v_gene: TRBV2
CDR3aa: CASSGGQVFSNTIYF
CDR3nt: TGTGCCAGCAGCGGGGGACAGGTCTTTAGTAACACCATATATTTT

d_gene: -
j_gene: TRBJ1-3
abundance: few
v_gene: TRBV7-8
CDR3aa: CASSLGGGGGNTIYF
CDR3nt: TGTGCCAGCAGCTTAGGTGGGGGCGGTGGAAACACCATATATTTT

d_gene: TRBD1
j_gene: TRBJ1-2
abundance: -
v_gene: TRBV7-2
CDR3aa: CASSPRTGGIVDYGYTF
CDR3nt: TGTGCCAGCAGCCCGCGGACAGGGGGGATTGTGGACTATGGCTACACCTTC

d_gene: -
j_gene: TRBJ1-3
abundance: -
v_gene: TRBV5-4
CDR3aa: CASSLNLGGAGGNTIYF
CDR3nt: TGTGCCAGCAGCTTGAATCTAGGGGGGGCAGGTGGAAACACCATATATTTT

d_gene: TRBD2
j_gene: TRBJ2-3
abundance: -
v_gene: TRBV25-1
CDR3aa: CASSGGTSGIGTDTQYF
CDR3nt: TGTGCCAGCAGTGGCGGGACTAGCGGGATTGGCACAGATACGCAGTATTTT

d_gene: -
j_gene: TRBJ2-2
abundance: -
v_gene: TRBV5-8
CDR3aa: CASSFRRSNTGELFF
CDR3nt: TGTGCCAGCAGCTTTCGAAGGTCGAACACCGGGGAGCTGTTTTTT

d_gene: -
j_gene: TRBJ2-7
abundance: -
v_gene: TRBV7-2
CDR3aa: CASSSTKLGTEEQYF
CDR3nt: TGTGCCAGCAGCTCGACCAAACTTGGGACGGAAGAGCAGTACTTC

d_gene: -
j_gene: TRBJ1-2
abundance: -
v_gene: TRBV30
CDR3aa: CAWSMEELDGYTF
CDR3nt: TGTGCCTGGAGTATGGAGGAATTGGATGGCTACACCTTC

d_gene: TRBD2
j_gene: TRBJ2-7
abundance: -
v_gene: TRBV7-2
CDR3aa: CASSLGSGVGYEQYF
CDR3nt: TGTGCCAGCAGCTTAGGAAGCGGGGTCGGGTACGAGCAGTACTTC

d_gene: TRBD2
j_gene: TRBJ2-3
abundance: -
v_gene: TRBV4-3
CDR3aa: CASSQDQGGSGGVDTQYF
CDR3nt: TGCGCCAGCAGCCAAGATCAGGGTGGTAGCGGGGGGGTAGATACGCAGTATTTT